This T cell receptor beta chain was sequenced during a study of shared clonotypes between healthy human individuals (TCRdb year 2020). Study-wide context: A couple of women and a few men aged 18 to 49 years were included in the cohort. The study deeply sequenced blood TCR repertoires of about 5 healthy adults to estimate repertoire size and the extent of clonotype sharing between individuals. To increase sequencing depth and limit assay-specific biases, different laboratories used diverse techniques to prepare libraries and sequence TCR repertoires. Leukapheresis yielded between about 0.85 and 9.5 billion PBMCs per donor.

Healthy HIV-negative adults with no recently reported acute infections or vaccinations were included as donors. All donors were Caucasian adults living in Nashville, Tennessee, USA. For unsorted samples, about 90 million PBMCs were counted and genomic DNA was extracted with the QIAamp DNA Blood Mini kit. Blood was collected by leukapheresis, and PBMCs were isolated by Ficoll-Histopaque density gradient centrifugation and then cryopreserved in liquid nitrogen vapor phase. Using the deep immunoSEQ assay, TCR CDR3 regions were amplified from genomic DNA by multiplex PCR. Genomic DNA extracted from each cell subset was distributed evenly over all wells of several immunoSEQ 96-well plates, and each plate served as one replicate. For unsorted PBMC, each replicate PCR was loaded with roughly 270 ng genomic DNA, equivalent to approximately 33,000 T cell genomes. Genomic DNA from unsorted PBMC was sequenced over ten immunoSEQ deep assay plates. Purified libraries were measured with a Qubit 3.0 fluorometer, size-checked on a Bioanalyzer 2100, and measured again with the KAPA Library Quantification kit. Every immunoSEQ 96-well plate was sequenced on a dedicated single-read 150-cycle Illumina NextSeq 550 flow cell. Regarding the original processing steps: The immunoSEQ output contained only junctional sequences without quality scores, so filtering could not match that applied to full-length reads. Sequences were annotated with PyIR, a Python wrapper for IgBLAST v1.9, using IMGT germline references to assign V/J genes and CDR3. Reads were removed for weak V/J assignments (E-value above 1e-6), missing CDR3, stop codons, out-of-frame junctions, or ambiguous translated residues. V3J clonotypes were defined by identical inferred V gene, J gene, and CDR3 amino acid sequence. Percentage overlap between repertoires was computed as shared unique clonotypes divided by the size of the smaller repertoire. Richness of each repertoire was evaluated using RTK rarefaction, the Chao1 estimator, and Recon v2.1 estimates of unobserved clonotypes. Not all clones reach the TCRdb copy of this immuneACCESS table, which keeps in-frame sequences only. Checked studies attribute under half of the gap to unresolved V genes and leave the rest unexplained. Clone size and the V and J calls come from that table; the DNA yielded D and trimming. The sample table lists approximately 460,000 clones, about 74% of them with a count of one. Of the sample, about 12% is held by the ten largest clones.

Comment on this clone: What antigen it recognizes has not been identified. The input lacks base qualities; no much larger clone sits a single base away.

For CDR1 and CDR2, the germline V gene lists SGHRS and YFSETQ. From the cysteine up to the phenylalanine, the CDR3 has a length of 14 residues. The kept DNA is CDR3 alone, 42 bases in frame from the first base. Trimming at the junction amounts to 3 bases on V and 2 bases on J, and the germline ends lie 10 bases apart. Broad study findings and their caveats: Because the study included only a small number of donors, the genetic and exposure-history diversity represented was limited. Only blood was sampled, and tissue TCR repertoires likely differ from those in blood. Pairwise subsampling led to the expectation that sequencing depth would affect the degree of clonotype sharing among donors.

The V gene is TRBV5-1 and the J gene is TRBJ2-3; TRBD2 is a weak D gene call, 5 bases matching. The source is a woman aged 35 to 49 in good health. Some clones in this sample may be carry-over from other donors' samples. Sequencing used PBMCs. The nucleotide sequence reads TGCGCCAGCAGCTCGACTATCTCCACAGATACGCAGTATTTT. This gives the protein CASSSTISTDTQYF.